The TCR beta chain described here comes from a study of molecular identifiers for immune sequencing clone quantification. Study-level findings and limits: A single cell's spiked Jurkat TCR RNA was reportedly detectable among roughly 1 million naive cells. In CMV-specific effectors, clones above 20 copies held over 99% of molecules; naive, under 1%.

In the case of this clonotype: Its antigen is not identified.

TCRdb called the PCR reads again in MiXCR, with one record for every CDR3 protein. There are around 470,000 distinct CDR3 sequences in the sample; around 23% occur only once, and just over 0.75% lies in the top ten. Investigators produced naive CD8 libraries from approximately 20,000 to 980,000 sorted cells, drawing on 10%, 30% or 50% RNA. Sorting captured naive CD8 T cells as CD8+CD4-CCR7+CD45RA+. The CDR3 loop spans 11 amino acids. The germline CDR1 and CDR2 sequences are MDHEN and SYDVKM. The V and J ends lost 9 bases and 6 bases respectively, with 11 bases between them. Material for sequencing was naive CD8+ T cells from blood, with Jurkat cell RNA spiked in. The subset: FACS-sorted CD8+CD4-CCR7+CD45RA+ naive T cells. The rearrangement joins TRBV28 to TRBJ1-2, with D possibly TRBD1 on 6 matching bases. The clonotype was recovered from a human donor in good health. Some libraries in this study had Jurkat cell RNA spiked in. CDR3 sequence (DNA): TGTGCCAGTCAACGGGGGCATGGCTACACCTTC. Translation gives CASQRGHGYTF.